What follows are 21 T cell receptor beta chains derived from one specimen sequenced in a study of CD8 T cells in ankylosing spondylitis. Regarding the study as a whole: Ankylosing spondylitis blood seemed to carry a telltale TCR beta motif made of under 10 highly homologous variants.

Antigen specificity for these receptors is unknown. TCRdb reprocessed the 5' RACE reads via MiXCR and lists one record per CDR3 protein. The sample lists around 490,000 distinct CDR3 sequences; approximately 5% were seen once. Sequences were obtained from blood, either unsorted or a sorted T cell fraction (not recorded which). These receptors all stem from a male donor with ankylosing spondylitis.

This clonotype was found many times. The rearrangement uses TRBV5-1 and TRBJ2-1; 7 bases fit TRBD1. CDR3 length: 15 residues. CDR1 and CDR2 from the germline V gene are SGHRS and YFSETQ. The ends lost 2 bases at V and 6 bases at J; junction bases unmatched: 8. The CDR3 sequence is CASSLEQGILNEQFF. The CDR3 DNA reads TGCGCCAGCAGCTTAGAACAGGGGATACTCAATGAGCAGTTCTTC.

The table lists this clonotype with many counts. This sequence joins TRBV20-1 and TRBJ2-3; tentatively, D is TRBD1 or TRBD2 (5 bases each). CDR1 and CDR2 from the germline V gene are DFQATT and SNEGSKA (reference sequence). V shed 3 bases and J shed 7 bases, with 17 bases lying between them. This CDR3 is built from 14 residues. The CDR3 reads CSASGDPFFNTQYF. The CDR3 DNA reads as TGCAGTGCTAGCGGGGACCCTTTTTTTAATACGCAGTATTTT.

This clonotype came up many times. The V and J genes are TRBV6-2 or TRBV6-3 and TRBJ1-4; D not certain. V was clipped by 0 bases and J by 10 bases, with 12 bases between them. There are 14 residues in the CDR3. In germline, CDR1 is MNHEY, CDR2 SVGEGT. In DNA form, the CDR3 reads TGTGCCAGCAGTTACTCATCGCCCCGTGGAAAACTGTTTTTT. Amino acids: CASSYSSPRGKLFF.

This clonotype showed up just a few times. The J gene is TRBJ2-2, the V gene TRBV12-3 or TRBV12-4; TRBD1 aligns across 10 bases. The CDR3 extends over 15 amino acids. The ends lost 11 bases at V and 1 base at J; junction bases unmatched: 7. CDR3 region: CAGLDRGRNTGELFF. CDR3 coding DNA: TGTGCCGGACTAGACAGGGGGCGGAACACCGGGGAGCTGTTTTTT.

Worth noting for this clonotype: This clone may be a read error of a much larger clone one base away. The chain recombines TRBV7-2 with TRBJ1-6; no clear D gene. Germline loops: CDR1 SGHTA, CDR2 FQGNSA. V lost 6 bases to trimming and J lost 9 bases, with 15 bases between them. This CDR3 region has 14 residues. CDR3: CASRPIGVGSPLHF. The CDR3 region has the DNA TGTGCCAGCAGGCCGATCGGAGTGGGTTCACCCCTCCACTTT.

In its sample, this clonotype was seen many times. V and J are TRBV20-1 and TRBJ2-3; TRBD1 might be the D (5 bases). From germline, CDR1 is DFQATT and CDR2 SNEGSKA (reference sequence). Between the trimmed V and J ends, which lost 8 bases and 2 bases, there was a span of 11 bases. This CDR3 is 12 amino acids long. Here the CDR3 reads CSTTEYTDTQYF. The CDR3 coding sequence is TGCAGTACGACAGAATACACAGATACGCAGTATTTT.

The table lists this clonotype with many counts. The rearrangement joins TRBV20-1 to TRBJ1-1; no firm D call. The CDR3 runs to 14 residues. V lost 0 bases to trimming and J lost 0 bases, with 8 bases between them. Germline V gene data show CDR1 as DFQATT and CDR2 as SNEGSKA (reference sequence). DNA for the CDR3: TGCAGTGCTAGAGATGGTAGAGTGAACACTGAAGCTTTCTTT. It translates to CSARDGRVNTEAFF.

In this sample, this clonotype turned up many times. The rearrangement uses TRBV20-1 and TRBJ2-7; 10 nucleotides line up with TRBD1. The germline gives CDR1 DFQATT, CDR2 SNEGSKA (reference sequence). CDR3 size: 14 residues. The V segment lost 6 bases and the J segment 1 base; nucleotides outside the gene matches: 6. The CDR3: CSALGQGPSYEQYF. The CDR3 bases are TGCAGTGCCTTGGGACAGGGGCCTTCCTACGAGCAGTACTTC.

The J gene is TRBJ2-1, the V gene TRBV6-2 or TRBV6-3; 8 positions agree with TRBD1. V gave up 7 bases and J gave up 2 bases; unmatched junction bases: 13. This CDR3 is 17 amino acids long. Germline V gene sequence: CDR1 MNHEY, CDR2 SVGEGT. The CDR3 spells CASTGLNGTGTYNEQFF. In nucleotides, the CDR3 is TGTGCCAGCACCGGACTGAATGGGACAGGTACCTACAATGAGCAGTTCTTC.

This clonotype appeared many times. The chain joins TRBV4-1 to TRBJ2-4; maybe TRBD1 (6 bases). Germline CDR1 reads MGHRA; CDR2 reads YSYEKL. The V and J ends lost 2 bases and 6 bases respectively, with 14 bases between them. There are 15 residues in the CDR3. CDR3 nucleotides: TGCGCCAGCAGCCAACCGCGAGTACAGGGAAACATTCAGTACTTC. Its protein product is CASSQPRVQGNIQYF.

In this sample, this clonotype turned up many times. The J gene is TRBJ1-1, the V gene TRBV2; tentative D call: TRBD1 (5 bases). CDR3 length: 14 residues. CDR1 and CDR2 from the germline V gene are SNHLY and FYNNEI. Trimming cost V 7 bases and J 3 bases, with 15 bases left between them. CDR3 DNA sequence: TGTGCCAGCACCTTCTCGGGGGGGGACACTGAAGCTTTCTTT. This sequence encodes CASTFSGGDTEAFF.

About this clonotype itself: Compared with germline, one end of the junction differs, possibly owing to a read error. V is TRBV7-7 and J is TRBJ2-1; a possible D gene is TRBD2 (7 bases). The CDR3 covers 16 residues. Germline assignment: CDR1 SSHAT and CDR2 FNYEAQ (reference sequence). CDR3 loop: CASSLVGGASYNEQFF. CDR3 in DNA: TGTGCTAGCAGCTTAGTTGGGGGGGCCTCTTACAATGAGCAGTTCTTC. The full variable domain, in which reference TRBV7-7 and TRBJ2-1 provide the parts outside the CDR3, is GAGVSQSPRYKVTKRGQDVTLRCDPISSHATLYWYQQALGQGPEFLTYFNYEAQPDKSGLPSDRFSAERPEGSISTLTIQRTEQRDSAMYRCASSLVGGASYNEQFFGPGTRLTVL.

This clonotype was picked up many times. CDR3 residues: CASSPGTSDLYEQYF. The DNA of the CDR3 is TGCGCCAGCAGCCCAGGGACTAGCGACCTTTACGAGCAGTACTTC. This chain uses TRBV5-1 with TRBJ2-7, with 10 bases matching TRBD2. Germline values: CDR1 SGHRS, CDR2 YFSETQ. Unmatched junction bases numbered 8, after V lost 4 bases and J lost 4 bases. The CDR3 covers 15 residues. The full variable domain, completed using reference TRBV5-1 and TRBJ2-7, is KAGVTQTPRYLIKTRGQQVTLSCSPISGHRSVSWYQQTPGQGLQFLFEYFSETQRNKGNFPGRFSGRQFSNSRSEMNVSTLELGDSALYLCASSPGTSDLYEQYFGPGTRLTVT.

This clonotype occurred a few times. The chain carries TRBV4-1 and TRBJ2-7; either TRBD1 or TRBD2 may supply D (5 bases each). CDR1 MGHRA and CDR2 YSYEKL come from the germline V gene. The V and J ends lost 4 bases and 2 bases respectively, with 15 bases between them. The CDR3 runs to 15 residues. The CDR3 DNA sequence: TGCGCCAGCAGCCCCCCGGGACGGAGACCCTACGAGCAGTACTTC. It encodes CASSPPGRRPYEQYF.

This clonotype was seen only a few times. The chain uses TRBV3-1 and TRBJ2-5, with 8 nucleotides matching TRBD1. This CDR3 contains 12 residues. Germline CDR1 LGHDT, CDR2 YNNKEL (reference sequence). The trim removed 1 base at V and 12 bases at J, leaving 4 bases unmatched. Here the CDR3 DNA reads TGTGCCAGCAGCCAAGGACAGGGGAATGAGTACTTC. It specifies CASSQGQGNEYF.

This clonotype turned up a few times. V gene TRBV5-5 combines with J gene TRBJ2-2; weak D call: TRBD2 (6 bases). Trimming removed 4 bases at V and 6 bases at J, with 16 bases between. This CDR3 contains 15 residues. Looked up from germline, CDR1 is SGHKS and CDR2 is YYEKEE (reference sequence). The CDR3 coding sequence is TGTGCCAGCAGCCTCGTCGTTGGGGGGTCCGGGGAGCTGTTTTTT. This translates into CASSLVVGGSGELFF. Variable domain in full (rest from reference TRBV5-5 and TRBJ2-2): DAGVTQSPTHLIKTRGQQVTLRCSPISGHKSVSWYQQVLGQGPQFIFQYYEKEERGRGNFPDRFSARQFPNYSSELNVNALLLGDSALYLCASSLVVGGSGELFFGEGSRLTVL.

The chain couples TRBV7-2 to TRBJ2-7; D remains ambiguous. V shed 8 bases and J shed 6 bases, with 23 bases lying between them. Germline V CDR1 and CDR2: SGHTA, FQGNSA. The CDR3 sequence is 15 residues long. CDR3 in DNA: TGTGCCAGCGGCCCCAGGCTACTCAGGACGGGCGAGCAGTACTTC. Translating gives CASGPRLLRTGEQYF.

This clonotype came up many times. The V gene is TRBV9, the J gene TRBJ1-2, with 8 bases fitting TRBD1. The trim removed 3 bases at V and 7 bases at J, leaving 11 bases unmatched. CDR1 is SGDLS and CDR2 is YYNGEE in the germline V gene. The CDR3 is 15 amino acids. CDR3 residues: CASSAPRGLEGGYTF. The CDR3 region has the DNA TGTGCCAGCAGCGCGCCCAGGGGGCTTGAAGGTGGCTACACCTTC.

This clonotype was seen ten or more times. The CDR3 nucleotides are TGCAGCGCTTTTATTGGACTAGCGGGAGTTAATGAGCAGTTCTTC. Translation gives CSAFIGLAGVNEQFF. J is TRBJ2-1 and V is TRBV29-1; 13 bases match TRBD2. In germline, CDR1 is SQVTM, CDR2 ANQGSEA. V lost 7 bases and J lost 7; bases outside the gene matches: 10. The CDR3 extends over 15 amino acids.

This clonotype was counted between two and nine times. This chain connects TRBV20-1 to TRBJ2-1; TRBD1 matches 7 bases. Trimming took 4 bases from V and 6 from J; bases not matched to a gene: 9. The CDR3 contains 14 residues. Per germline, CDR1 DFQATT and CDR2 SNEGSKA (reference sequence). The CDR3 DNA sequence: TGCAGTGCTACAGGGGGAAGGTTTCGCAATGAGCAGTTCTTC. Translation gives CSATGGRFRNEQFF.

This clonotype came up many times. The V and J genes are TRBV15 and TRBJ1-1, with D unresolved. This CDR3 comprises 14 residues. Deletions cut 3 bases from V and 0 bases from J, with 8 bases between. CDR1 and CDR2 from the germline V gene are LNHNV and YYDKDF (reference sequence). Here the CDR3 DNA reads TGTGCCACCAGCAGGACTTGGGTGAACACTGAAGCTTTCTTT. Its translation is CATSRTWVNTEAFF.